These 23 T cell receptor beta chains were sequenced from one sample in a study of T cells in Graves' hyperthyroidism and ophthalmopathy. The source material, RNA transcripts, was used to amplify TCR beta CDR3 regions. The primer set for the first-round RT-PCR of the TCR CDR3 was HTBI. TCRdb redid the calling of the multiplex PCR reads with MiXCR, one entry per CDR3 protein. The table records fewer than 800,000 distinct CDR3 sequences, 16% of them present only once. Sequencing was carried out using blood. The origin of the receptors is a man between 18 and 29 years old with Graves' hyperthyroidism.

This clonotype came up many times. For the CDR3, the DNA is TGTGCCAGCAGCTACAGGGGGTCCATGAATGAGCAGTTCTTC. Protein: CASSYRGSMNEQFF. J is TRBJ2-1 and V is TRBV12-3 or TRBV12-4; TRBD1 agrees at 8 bases. J was trimmed by 7 bases and V by 6 bases; bases with no gene match: 8. This CDR3 is 14 amino acids long.

This clonotype was recorded at least ten times. The chain has TRBV12-3 or TRBV12-4 and TRBJ2-1; D is tentatively TRBD1 or TRBD2 (5 bases each). Trimming cost V 4 bases and J 4 bases, with 17 bases left between them. The CDR3 has 16 residues. DNA for the CDR3: TGTGCCAGCAGTTCGGGTGGGGGTGGGCAGTACAATGAGCAGTTCTTC. Translating it yields CASSSGGGGQYNEQFF.

This chain uses TRBV19 with TRBJ2-1, with 8 bases matching TRBD1. CDR1 is LNHDA and CDR2 is SQIVND in the germline V gene (reference sequence). J lost 10 bases, V lost 5 bases, and 19 bases had no gene match. CDR3 size: 17 residues. CDR3 bases: TGTGCCAGTAGTCGCCCTTTGACAGGGGCGCCCGCAGGGGAGCAGTTCTTC. It translates to CASSRPLTGAPAGEQFF.

This clonotype was seen repeatedly, ten times or more. The genes are TRBV28 and TRBJ2-6; TRBD1 might be the D (6 bases). CDR1 is MDHEN, CDR2 SYDVKM, per germline. Trimming cost V 2 bases and J 2 bases, with 7 bases left between them. The CDR3 is made up of 15 amino acids. CDR3 bases: TGTGCCAGCAGTTTAAACAGGGCTGGGGCCAACGTCCTGACTTTC. Translation: CASSLNRAGANVLTF.

This clonotype was recorded at least ten times. V is TRBV3-1 and J is TRBJ1-1, with a tentative D call TRBD1 (5 bases). The V and J ends lost 1 base and 3 bases respectively, with 12 bases between them. Germline values: CDR1 LGHDT, CDR2 YNNKEL (reference sequence). The CDR3 is 15 amino acids. The CDR3 loop is CASSQGGGVDTEAFF. The DNA for the CDR3 is TGTGCCAGCAGCCAAGGGGGAGGGGTAGACACTGAAGCTTTCTTT.

This clonotype has at least ten counts. This chain connects TRBV6-5 to TRBJ1-2, with D possibly matching TRBD1 (5 bases). CDR1 MNHEY and CDR2 SVGAGI come from the germline V gene. Trimming removed 1 base from V and 7 bases from J, with 13 bases in between. This CDR3 spans 14 amino acids. Written as DNA, the CDR3 is TGTGCCAGCAGTTACTTGGGCAGGGAATCTGGCTACACCTTC. It translates to CASSYLGRESGYTF.

The chain joins TRBV7-3 to TRBJ2-3; D unclear. V was pared by 3 bases and J by 6 bases, with 16 bases between. The CDR3 has 15 amino acids. Per the germline V gene, CDR1 is SGHTA and CDR2 is FQGTGA. The CDR3 DNA sequence: TGTGCCAGCAGCTTGGCAGGTCCGGGTGCGGATACGCAGTATTTT. This sequence encodes CASSLAGPGADTQYF.

This clonotype was detected only a few times. The V and J genes are TRBV6-5 and TRBJ1-1; D is unclear. Germline CDR1 MNHEY, CDR2 SVGAGI. Trimming cost V 2 bases and J 3 bases, with 4 bases left between them. The CDR3 length is 12 residues. Here the CDR3 reads CASSYGDTEAFF. CDR3 sequence (DNA): TGTGCCAGCAGTTACGGGGACACTGAAGCTTTCTTT.

The chain joins TRBV7-8 to TRBJ2-7, with TRBD2 as a possible D gene (5 bases). CDR1 is SGHVS and CDR2 is FQNEAQ in the germline V gene. The CDR3 totals 16 residues. V lost 4 bases and J 0 bases, leaving 16 bases between the germline ends. CDR3 protein: CASSYTSSGFSYEQYF. The CDR3 coding sequence is TGTGCCAGCAGCTATACCAGTTCGGGGTTCTCCTACGAGCAGTACTTC. Complete variable domain (other parts from reference TRBV7-8 and TRBJ2-7): GAGVSQSPRYKVAKRGQDVALRCDPISGHVSLFWYQQALGQGPEFLTYFQNEAQLDKSGLPSDRFFAERPEGSVSTLKIQRTQQEDSAVYLCASSYTSSGFSYEQYFGPGTRLTVT.

The genes are TRBV20-1 and TRBJ2-7; the match to TRBD1 covers 9 bases. The CDR3 runs to 14 residues. Per germline, CDR1 DFQATT and CDR2 SNEGSKA (reference sequence). With V trimmed by 3 bases and J by 5 bases, 8 bases remained unmatched. The CDR3 region is CSARGDRVRDEQYF. CDR3 bases: TGCAGTGCTAGGGGGGACAGGGTAAGGGACGAGCAGTACTTC.

The table lists this clonotype with many counts. V usage is TRBV28 and J usage is TRBJ2-3, with D perhaps matching TRBD2 (6 bases). Germline V gene lookup returns CDR1 MDHEN and CDR2 SYDVKM. CDR3 length: 13 amino acids. The V and J ends lost 10 bases and 0 bases respectively, with 11 bases between them. CDR3 nucleotide sequence: TGTGCCACCCGGGGGAGTAGCACAGATACGCAGTATTTT. Translated, it gives CATRGSSTDTQYF.

The chain has TRBV20-1 and TRBJ2-7, with 10 bases aligning to TRBD2. The germline CDR1 and CDR2 sequences are DFQATT and SNEGSKA (reference sequence). V trimming: 3 bases; J trimming: 3 bases; junction bases outside the gene matches: 14. The CDR3 spans 17 residues. The chain's CDR3 is CSARSSAGGPEGYEQYF. The CDR3 nucleotides are TGCAGTGCTAGGTCCTCAGCGGGAGGGCCGGAAGGCTACGAGCAGTACTTC.

The chain couples TRBV10-3 to TRBJ2-1; 10 bases fit TRBD1. CDR1 ENHRY and CDR2 SYGVKD come from the germline V gene. There are 13 residues in the CDR3. V lost 8 bases, J lost 6 bases, and 4 bases stayed unmatched. The CDR3 loop reads CAIEGQGGNEQFF. The CDR3 DNA reads TGTGCCATCGAAGGACAGGGGGGCAATGAGCAGTTCTTC.

This chain uses TRBV7-2 with TRBJ1-5; D is ambiguous. Trimming stripped 2 bases from V and 7 bases from J, with 12 bases between. Germline V gives CDR1 SGHTA, CDR2 FQGNSA. This CDR3 region has 14 residues. The CDR3 protein is CASSLTALQQPQHF. The CDR3, as DNA: TGTGCCAGCAGCTTAACCGCCCTTCAACAGCCCCAGCATTTT.

The genes are TRBV7-2 and TRBJ2-2; no definite D call. CDR3 length: 14 amino acids. The germline V gene encodes CDR1 SGHTA and CDR2 FQGNSA. Trimming removed 2 bases at V and 3 bases at J, with 7 bases between. The CDR3 DNA sequence: TGTGCCAGCAGCTTATCCCGGGACACCGGGGAGCTGTTTTTT. This gives the protein CASSLSRDTGELFF.

This chain joins TRBV20-1 and TRBJ2-2; D not resolved. The CDR3 length is 13 residues. Germline CDR1 reads DFQATT; CDR2 reads SNEGSKA (reference sequence). Trimming removed 2 bases at V and 6 bases at J, with 10 bases between. CDR3 amino acids: CSARLTDAGELFF. In DNA form, the CDR3 reads TGCAGTGCTAGACTAACGGACGCCGGGGAGCTGTTTTTT.

The table lists this clonotype with many counts. The rearrangement uses TRBV12-3 or TRBV12-4 and TRBJ2-7; D is perhaps TRBD1 (6 bases). With 6 bases removed from V and 2 bases from J, the gap between germline ends came to 17 bases. The CDR3 contains 15 residues. Here the CDR3 reads CASSSFGQPPYEQYF. Here the CDR3 DNA reads TGTGCCAGCAGCTCGTTCGGACAGCCACCCTACGAGCAGTACTTC.

This clonotype was found many times. The chain combines TRBV27 with TRBJ2-7; TRBD1 is a possible D gene (6 bases). This CDR3 spans 16 amino acids. V lost 5 bases and J lost 2, with 19 bases in between. CDR1 MNHEY and CDR2 SMNVEV come from the germline V gene (reference sequence). This chain's CDR3 is CASSLLGFRGAYEQYF. DNA for the CDR3: TGTGCCAGCAGTCTCCTGGGGTTCAGGGGCGCCTACGAGCAGTACTTC.

The chain joins TRBV5-5 to TRBJ2-1; D tentatively fits TRBD1 or TRBD2 (5 bases each). The V end lost 6 bases, the J end lost 3 bases, and 13 bases lay between the germline ends. There are 14 residues in the CDR3. Germline V gives CDR1 SGHKS, CDR2 YYEKEE (reference sequence). CDR3: CASITRGDYNEQFF. In DNA form, the CDR3 reads TGTGCCAGCATCACGCGAGGGGACTACAATGAGCAGTTCTTC.

Only a few counts were recorded for this clonotype. The rearrangement links TRBV10-3 to TRBJ2-1; D is possibly TRBD1 or TRBD2 (5 bases each). Germline V CDR1 and CDR2: ENHRY, SYGVKD. V shed 0 bases and J shed 9 bases, with 21 bases lying between them. The CDR3 has 17 amino acids. Here the CDR3 reads CAISESSQPGPRAEQFF. CDR3 nucleotides: TGTGCCATCAGTGAGTCCTCCCAGCCGGGACCCCGCGCTGAGCAGTTCTTC.

This clonotype was counted a few times. V usage is TRBV7-7 and J usage is TRBJ1-1, with D perhaps TRBD1 (5 bases). Trimming pared 5 bases from V and 0 bases from J, leaving 19 bases between. Germline CDR1 is SSHAT and CDR2 is FNYEAQ (reference sequence). The CDR3 extends over 17 amino acids. The CDR3 region is CASSPDSQLRMNTEAFF. The CDR3 DNA reads as TGTGCCAGCAGCCCAGACAGCCAATTAAGAATGAACACTGAAGCTTTCTTT.

This clonotype was seen a few times. The rearrangement links TRBV13 to TRBJ2-7; 10 bases fit TRBD2. V gave up 5 bases and J gave up 0 bases; unmatched junction bases: 10. Germline V gene data show CDR1 as PRHDT and CDR2 as FYEKMQ (reference sequence). The CDR3 totals 17 residues. The CDR3 DNA is TGTGCCAGCAGCCAGCGGACTAGCGGAAAGAGCTCCTACGAGCAGTACTTC. Translated: CASSQRTSGKSSYEQYF.

This clonotype was found many times. The chain links TRBV12-3 or TRBV12-4 to TRBJ2-6; D gene unclear. The V gene lost 6 bases and the J gene lost 3 bases, with 6 bases spanning the gap. This CDR3 comprises 13 residues. In nucleotides, the CDR3 is TGTGCCAGCAGGAAAGGTGGGGCCAACGTCCTGACTTTC. Its protein product is CASRKGGANVLTF.